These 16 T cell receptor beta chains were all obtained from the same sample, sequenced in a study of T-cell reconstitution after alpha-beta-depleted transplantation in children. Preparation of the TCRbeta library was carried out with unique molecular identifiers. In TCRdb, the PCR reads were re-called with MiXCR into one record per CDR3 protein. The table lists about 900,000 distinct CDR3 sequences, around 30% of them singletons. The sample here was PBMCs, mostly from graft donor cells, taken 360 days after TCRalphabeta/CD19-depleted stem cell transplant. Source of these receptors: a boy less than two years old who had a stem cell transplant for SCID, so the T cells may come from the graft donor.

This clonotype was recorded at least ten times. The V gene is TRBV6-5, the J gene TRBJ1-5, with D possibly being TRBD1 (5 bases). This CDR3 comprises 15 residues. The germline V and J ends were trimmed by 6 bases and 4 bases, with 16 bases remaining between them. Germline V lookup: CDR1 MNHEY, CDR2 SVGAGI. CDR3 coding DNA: TGTGCCAGCAGCCCAGGGCGGGGAAGTAATCAGCCCCAGCATTTT. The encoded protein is CASSPGRGSNQPQHF.

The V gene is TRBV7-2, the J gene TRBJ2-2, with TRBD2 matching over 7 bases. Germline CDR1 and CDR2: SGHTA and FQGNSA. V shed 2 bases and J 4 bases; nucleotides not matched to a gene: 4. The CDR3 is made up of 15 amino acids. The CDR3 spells CASSLTREGTGELFF. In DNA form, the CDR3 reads TGTGCCAGCAGCTTAACCAGGGAGGGCACCGGGGAGCTGTTTTTT.

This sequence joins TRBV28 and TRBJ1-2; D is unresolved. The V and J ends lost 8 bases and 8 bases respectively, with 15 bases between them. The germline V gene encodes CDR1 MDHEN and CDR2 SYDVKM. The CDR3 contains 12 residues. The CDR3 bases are TGTGCCAGCTGGATACCGCCTCGGGGCTACACCTTC. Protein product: CASWIPPRGYTF.

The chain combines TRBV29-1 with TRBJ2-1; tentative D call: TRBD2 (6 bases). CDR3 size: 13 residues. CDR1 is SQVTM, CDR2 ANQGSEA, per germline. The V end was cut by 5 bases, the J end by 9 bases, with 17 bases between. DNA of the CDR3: TGCAGCGTTATACCGGGAGCCGAAGGTGAGCAGTTCTTC. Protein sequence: CSVIPGAEGEQFF.

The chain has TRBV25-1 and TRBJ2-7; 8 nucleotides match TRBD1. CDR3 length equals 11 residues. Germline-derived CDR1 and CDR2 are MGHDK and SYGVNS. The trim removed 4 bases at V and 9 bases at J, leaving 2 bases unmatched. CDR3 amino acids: CASSGTGRQYF. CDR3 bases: TGTGCCAGCAGTGGGACAGGGAGGCAGTACTTC.

In nucleotides, the CDR3 is TGTGCCAGCAGGACTAACACAAAAGAGACCCAGTACTTC. This codes for CASRTNTKETQYF. The rearrangement links TRBV7-7 to TRBJ2-5; TRBD2 might be the D (5 bases). This CDR3 has 13 amino acids. Germline values: CDR1 SSHAT, CDR2 FNYEAQ (reference sequence). V was shortened by 6 bases and J by 3 bases, with 11 bases between the two germline ends.

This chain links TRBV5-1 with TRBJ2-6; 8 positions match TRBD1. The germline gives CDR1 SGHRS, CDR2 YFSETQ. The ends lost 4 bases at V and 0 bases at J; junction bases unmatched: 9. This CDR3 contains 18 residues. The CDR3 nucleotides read TGCGCCAGCAGCCCCGGGACAGGAGGGCACTCTGGGGCCAACGTCCTGACTTTC. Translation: CASSPGTGGHSGANVLTF.

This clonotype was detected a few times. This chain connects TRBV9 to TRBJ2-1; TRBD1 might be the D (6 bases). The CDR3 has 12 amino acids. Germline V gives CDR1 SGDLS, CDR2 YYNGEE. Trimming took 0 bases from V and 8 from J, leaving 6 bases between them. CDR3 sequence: CASSVGGHEQFF. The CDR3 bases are TGTGCCAGCAGCGTAGGGGGGCATGAGCAGTTCTTC.

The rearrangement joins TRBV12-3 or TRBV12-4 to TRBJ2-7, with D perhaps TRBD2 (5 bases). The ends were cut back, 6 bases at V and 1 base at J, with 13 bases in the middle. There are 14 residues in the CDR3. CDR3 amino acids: CASSDVGGSYEQYF. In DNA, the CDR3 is TGTGCCAGCAGCGACGTTGGCGGGTCCTACGAGCAGTACTTC.

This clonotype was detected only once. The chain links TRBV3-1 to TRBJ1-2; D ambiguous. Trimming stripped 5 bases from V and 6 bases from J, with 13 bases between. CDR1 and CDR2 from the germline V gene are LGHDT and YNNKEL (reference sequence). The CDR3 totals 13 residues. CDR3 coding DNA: TGTGCCAGCAGCGTAACTAGGGAGCATGGCTACACCTTC. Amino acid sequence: CASSVTREHGYTF.

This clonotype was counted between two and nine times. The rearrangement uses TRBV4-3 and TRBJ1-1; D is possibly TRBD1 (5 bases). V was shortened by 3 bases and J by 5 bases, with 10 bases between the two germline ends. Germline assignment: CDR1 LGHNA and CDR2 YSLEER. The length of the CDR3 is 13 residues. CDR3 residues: CASSQGRLTEAFF. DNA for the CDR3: TGCGCCAGCAGCCAGGGACGCCTAACTGAAGCTTTCTTT.

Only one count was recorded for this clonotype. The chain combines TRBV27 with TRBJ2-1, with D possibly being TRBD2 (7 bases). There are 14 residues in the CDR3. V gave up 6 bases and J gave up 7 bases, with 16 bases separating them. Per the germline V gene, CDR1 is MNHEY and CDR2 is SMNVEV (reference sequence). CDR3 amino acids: CASRVLGRGNEQFF. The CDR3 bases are TGTGCCAGCAGGGTACTAGGGAGGGGGAATGAGCAGTTCTTC.

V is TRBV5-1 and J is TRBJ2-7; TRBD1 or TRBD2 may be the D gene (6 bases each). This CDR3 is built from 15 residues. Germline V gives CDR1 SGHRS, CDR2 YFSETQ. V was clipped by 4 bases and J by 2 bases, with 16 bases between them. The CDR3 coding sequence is TGCGCCAGCAGCAGGGGGGACATGGTACCCTACGAGCAGTACTTC. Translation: CASSRGDMVPYEQYF.

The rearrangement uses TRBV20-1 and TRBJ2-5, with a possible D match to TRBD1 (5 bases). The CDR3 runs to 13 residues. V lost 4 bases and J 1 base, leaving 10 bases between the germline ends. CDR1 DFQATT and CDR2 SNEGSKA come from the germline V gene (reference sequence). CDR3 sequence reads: CSAIRATQETQYF. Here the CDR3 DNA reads TGCAGTGCTATCAGGGCCACCCAAGAGACCCAGTACTTC.

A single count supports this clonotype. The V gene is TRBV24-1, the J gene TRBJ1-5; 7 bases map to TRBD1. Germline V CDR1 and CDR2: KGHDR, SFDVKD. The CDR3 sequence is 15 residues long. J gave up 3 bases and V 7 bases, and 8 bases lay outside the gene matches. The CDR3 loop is CATSAPGQTNQPQHF. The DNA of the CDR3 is TGTGCCACCAGCGCCCCGGGACAGACCAATCAGCCCCAGCATTTT.

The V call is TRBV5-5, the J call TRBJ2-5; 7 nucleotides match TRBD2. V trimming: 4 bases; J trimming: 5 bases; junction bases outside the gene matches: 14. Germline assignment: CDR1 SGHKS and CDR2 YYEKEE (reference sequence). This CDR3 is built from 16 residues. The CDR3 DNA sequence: TGTGCCAGCAGCCTTTCTCTCGCGGGGGTAAGGGAGACCCAGTACTTC. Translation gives CASSLSLAGVRETQYF.